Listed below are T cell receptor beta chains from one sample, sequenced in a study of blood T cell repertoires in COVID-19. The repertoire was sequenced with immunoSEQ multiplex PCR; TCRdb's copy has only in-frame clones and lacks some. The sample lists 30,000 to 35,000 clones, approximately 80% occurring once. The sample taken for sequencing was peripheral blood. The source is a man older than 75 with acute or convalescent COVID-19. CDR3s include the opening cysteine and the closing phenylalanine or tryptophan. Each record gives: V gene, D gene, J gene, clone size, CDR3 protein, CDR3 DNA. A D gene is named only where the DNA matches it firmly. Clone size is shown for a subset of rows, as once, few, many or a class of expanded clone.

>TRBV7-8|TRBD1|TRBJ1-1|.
CASSLGQLTEAFF
TGTGCCAGCAGCTTGGGACAGCTCACTGAAGCTTTCTTT
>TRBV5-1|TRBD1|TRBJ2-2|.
CASSRGQGNTGELFF
TGCGCCAGCAGCCGGGGACAGGGGAACACCGGGGAGCTGTTTTTT
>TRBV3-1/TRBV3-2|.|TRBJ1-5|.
CASSLRLGQPQHF
TGTGCCAGCAGCCTTAGGCTAGGTCAGCCCCAGCATTTT
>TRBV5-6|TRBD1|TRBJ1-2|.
CASSLWGQGYGYTF
TGTGCCAGCAGCTTGTGGGGACAGGGATATGGCTACACCTTC
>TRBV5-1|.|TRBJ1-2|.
CASSADSTNYGYTF
TGCGCCAGCAGCGCCGACAGTACTAACTATGGCTACACCTTC
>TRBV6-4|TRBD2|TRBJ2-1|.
CASSGSGGSNNEQFF
TGTGCCAGCAGTGGGAGCGGGGGGTCCAACAATGAGCAGTTCTTC
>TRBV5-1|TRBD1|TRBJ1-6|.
CASSWTGGDSPLHF
TGCGCCAGCAGCTGGACAGGGGGCGATTCACCCCTCCACTTT
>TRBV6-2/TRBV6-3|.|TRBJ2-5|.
CASSLVTASQETQYF
TGTGCCAGCAGTTTAGTTACTGCCTCACAAGAGACCCAGTACTTC
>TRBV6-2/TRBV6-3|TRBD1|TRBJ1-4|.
CASSRTGGREEKLFF
TGTGCCAGCAGTCGGACAGGGGGCCGTGAGGAAAAACTGTTTTTT
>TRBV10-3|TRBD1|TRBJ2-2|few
CANRDRETGELFF
TGTGCCAACCGAGACAGGGAGACCGGGGAGCTGTTTTTT
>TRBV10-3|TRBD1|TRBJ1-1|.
CAISEPYGTGRNTEAFF
TGTGCCATCAGTGAGCCTTACGGGACAGGGCGTAACACTGAAGCTTTCTTT
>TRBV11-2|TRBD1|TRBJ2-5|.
CASSPDRVKGTQYF
TGTGCCAGCAGCCCGGACAGGGTTAAAGGGACCCAGTACTTC
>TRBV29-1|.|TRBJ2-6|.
CSVLSGGTGANVLTF
TGCAGCGTCCTCAGTGGGGGGACTGGGGCCAACGTCCTGACTTTC
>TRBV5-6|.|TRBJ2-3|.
CASSSTPDTQYF
TGTGCCAGCAGCTCTACTCCGGATACGCAGTATTTT
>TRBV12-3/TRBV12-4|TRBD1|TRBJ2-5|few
CASTRDSQETQYF
TGTGCCAGCACCCGGGACAGCCAAGAGACCCAGTACTTC
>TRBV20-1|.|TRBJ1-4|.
CSAPVGAQLFF
TGCAGTGCCCCCGTGGGGGCCCAACTGTTTTTT
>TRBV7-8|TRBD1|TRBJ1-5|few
CASSAGTGRRDQPQHF
TGTGCCAGCAGCGCGGGGACAGGGAGGAGGGATCAGCCCCAGCATTTT
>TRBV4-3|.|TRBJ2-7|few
CASSQGGEASYEQYF
TGCGCCAGCAGCCAGGGTGGAGAGGCCTCCTACGAGCAGTACTTC